The 11 T cell receptor beta chains presented below share a single source sample, sequenced in a study of T cell repertoires in cytomegalovirus infection. TCRdb fed the reads into MiXCR, producing one record per CDR3 protein. Of about 890,000 distinct CDR3 sequences listed, roughly 30% are singletons. No cognate antigen is known for these TCRs. Sequencing was performed on cultured CD8+ T cells from PBMCs, taken from culture after CMV antigen stimulation. Every receptor here comes from a human donor in good health (CMV status not recorded). Some clones in this sample may be carry-over from other donors' samples.

This clonotype has just a few counts. This chain connects TRBV5-6 to TRBJ1-5; 12 bases are a match to TRBD1. The CDR3 contains 16 residues. CDR1 is SGHDT and CDR2 is YYEEEE in the germline V gene. V lost 5 bases to trimming and J lost 5 bases; unmatched junction nucleotides: 8. Written as DNA, the CDR3 is TGTGCCAGCAGAGCGGGACAGGGGGCCTGGGATCAGCCCCAGCATTTT. This translates into CASRAGQGAWDQPQHF.

This clonotype was found a few times. The chain has TRBV7-6 and TRBJ1-2; 11 bases map to TRBD1. Germline trimming cut 1 base from V and 4 bases from J; bases unmatched to any gene: 2. CDR3 length equals 15 residues. Germline V lookup: CDR1 SGHVS, CDR2 FNYEAQ. The DNA for the CDR3 is TGTGCCAGCAGCTTAGAAGGGACAGGGGGCTATGGCTACACCTTC. Protein product: CASSLEGTGGYGYTF.

V usage is TRBV10-3 and J usage is TRBJ1-1; 10 bases match TRBD1. The junction had 11 bases not matched to a gene; V was cut back by 0 bases and J by 1 base. The germline CDR1 and CDR2 sequences are ENHRY and SYGVKD. There are 19 residues in the CDR3. The CDR3 here is CAISESYDRGLGANTEAFF. The CDR3 DNA sequence: TGTGCCATCAGTGAGTCCTACGACAGGGGGCTTGGGGCGAACACTGAAGCTTTCTTT.

Only a few counts were recorded for this clonotype. CDR3 sequence: CANSEAFF. The CDR3 DNA follows: TGTGCCAACTCTGAAGCTTTCTTT. The chain is built from TRBV7-9 and TRBJ1-1; D not resolved. The V end lost 10 bases, the J end lost 6 bases, and 3 bases lay between the germline ends. The CDR3 has 8 amino acids. Germline V gene lookup returns CDR1 SEHNR and CDR2 FQNEAQ (reference sequence). Combining the CDR3 with reference TRBV7-9 and TRBJ1-1 gives the whole variable domain DTGVSQNPRHKITKRGQNVTFRCDPISEHNRLYWYRQTLGQGPEFLTYFQNEAQLEKSRLLSDRFSAERPKGSFSTLEIQRTEQGDSAMYLCANSEAFFGQGTRLTVV.

The chain has TRBV20-1 and TRBJ2-7; tentative D call: TRBD2 (7 bases). Trimming shortened V by 1 base and J by 2 bases, and 12 bases separated the two germline ends. The CDR3 is made up of 14 amino acids. In germline, CDR1 is DFQATT, CDR2 SNEGSKA (reference sequence). The CDR3 loop is CSARVRGQPYEQYF. The CDR3 DNA reads as TGCAGTGCTAGAGTGCGGGGGCAACCCTACGAGCAGTACTTC.

This clonotype was detected only a few times. The chain uses TRBV2 and TRBJ2-3; the D is unclear. The CDR3 runs 12 residues. V lost 2 bases to trimming and J lost 12 bases, with 12 bases between them. Germline V gene sequence: CDR1 SNHLY, CDR2 FYNNEI. CDR3 bases: TGTGCCAGCAGTGAACAGAGGAGAGAACAGTATTTT. Its protein is CASSEQRREQYF.

The sample holds a few counts of this clonotype. CDR3 loop: CASSLPLGGPPNTDTQYF. CDR3 nucleotides: TGTGCCAGCAGCCTACCCCTGGGGGGGCCCCCCAACACAGATACGCAGTATTTT. This chain uses TRBV6-6 with TRBJ2-3, with D maybe TRBD2 (7 bases). Germline V gene lookup returns CDR1 MNHNY and CDR2 SVGAGI (reference sequence). The germline V and J ends were trimmed by 6 bases and 2 bases, with 24 bases remaining between them. The CDR3 sequence is 18 residues long.

For this clonotype: A much more abundant neighbour one base away suggests this may be a read error. This chain links TRBV12-3 or TRBV12-4 with TRBJ2-7, with D perhaps given as TRBD1 or TRBD2 (5 bases each). Trimming removed 6 bases at V and 4 bases at J, with 13 bases between. The CDR3 length is 13 residues. For the CDR3, the DNA is TGTGCCAGCAGGGGACCGCATTCTTACGAGCAGTACGTC. Translated: CASRGPHSYEQYV.

The V call is TRBV19, the J call TRBJ2-2, with TRBD1 identical over 8 bases. With 5 bases clipped from V and 7 bases from J, the junction kept 6 bases outside the gene matches. The germline V gene encodes CDR1 LNHDA and CDR2 SQIVND (reference sequence). The CDR3 totals 14 residues. The CDR3 spells CASSWTGINGELFF. The CDR3 DNA reads TGTGCCAGTAGTTGGACAGGGATCAACGGGGAGCTGTTTTTT.

The chain recombines TRBV7-6 with TRBJ2-1; D is perhaps TRBD2 (6 bases). This CDR3 spans 14 amino acids. Germline V gives CDR1 SGHVS, CDR2 FNYEAQ. The V and J ends lost 5 bases and 10 bases respectively, with 18 bases between them. Here the CDR3 DNA reads TGTGCCAGCAGCGCACCGGGAGCCCAGAGGGAGCAGTTCTTC. Its protein is CASSAPGAQREQFF.

This clonotype was seen only a few times. V and J are TRBV7-9 and TRBJ2-2; TRBD2 matches at 10 bases. The J segment lost 3 bases and the V segment lost 3 bases, leaving 4 bases of the junction unmatched. Germline assignment: CDR1 SEHNR and CDR2 FQNEAQ (reference sequence). CDR3 length: 16 residues. CDR3 coding DNA: TGTGCCAGCAGCTTTAGCGGGGGGTTCGACACCGGGGAGCTGTTTTTT. Translation gives CASSFSGGFDTGELFF.